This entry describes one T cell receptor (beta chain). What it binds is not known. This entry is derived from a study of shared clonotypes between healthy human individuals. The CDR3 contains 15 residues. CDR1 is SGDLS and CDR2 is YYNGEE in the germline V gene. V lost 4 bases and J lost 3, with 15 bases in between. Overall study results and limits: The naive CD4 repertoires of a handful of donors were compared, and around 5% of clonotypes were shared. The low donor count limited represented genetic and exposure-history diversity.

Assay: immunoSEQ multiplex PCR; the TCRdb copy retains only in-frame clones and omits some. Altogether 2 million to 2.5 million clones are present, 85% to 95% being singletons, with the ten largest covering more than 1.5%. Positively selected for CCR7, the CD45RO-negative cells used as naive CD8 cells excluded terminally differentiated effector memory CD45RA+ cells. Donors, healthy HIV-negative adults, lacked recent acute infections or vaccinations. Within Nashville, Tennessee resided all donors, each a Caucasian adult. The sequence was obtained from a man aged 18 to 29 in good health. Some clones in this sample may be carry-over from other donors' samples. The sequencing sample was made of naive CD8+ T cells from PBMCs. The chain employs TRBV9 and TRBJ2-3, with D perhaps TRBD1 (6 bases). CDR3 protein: CASSSGQWGTDTQYF. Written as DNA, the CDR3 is TGTGCCAGCAGCTCAGGACAGTGGGGGACAGATACGCAGTATTTT.